The 6 T cell receptor beta chains below come from one sample, sequenced in a study of cytomegalovirus exposure and HLA in healthy donors (dated by TCRdb to about 2017). Library method: the immunoSEQ multiplex PCR assay. For the multiplex PCR, a mixture combining 60 forward primers for TCR Vbeta segments and 13 reverse primers for TCR Jbeta segments was used. TCRdb re-hosts the immuneACCESS table, in-frame sequences only. Its copies lack some clones; in the studies checked, an unresolved V gene accounts for under half of them, and the cause for the rest is not known. The sample data list some 40,000 clones, and around 70% of these were observed just once. Jointly, the top ten make up less than 7% of the sample. Sample: PBMCs. These receptor sequences come from a man aged 25 to 40 in good health and CMV-seronegative.

The rearrangement links TRBV2 to TRBJ2-2; perhaps TRBD1 as D (5 bases). Germline CDR1 is SNHLY and CDR2 is FYNNEI. Trimming left V 7 bases short and J 1 base short, with 10 bases between. The length of the CDR3 is 14 residues. The CDR3 reads CASIRTKNTGELFF. The CDR3 coding sequence is TGTGCCAGCATCCGGACAAAGAACACCGGGGAGCTGTTTTTT.

The genes are TRBV9 and TRBJ1-3, with TRBD1 as a possible D gene (5 bases). From germline, CDR1 is SGDLS and CDR2 YYNGEE. The CDR3 totals 16 residues. V gave up 4 bases and J gave up 2 bases, with 16 bases separating them. The CDR3 reads CASSPRDRETGNTIYF. CDR3 in DNA: TGTGCCAGCAGCCCCCGAGACAGAGAAACTGGAAACACCATATATTTT.

The CDR3 region is CASSPGGKDEQFF. CDR3 DNA sequence: TGTGCCAGCAGCCCTGGGGGCAAGGATGAGCAGTTCTTC. V and J are TRBV11-1 and TRBJ2-1; D is perhaps TRBD1 (6 bases). The CDR3 runs to 13 residues. From germline, CDR1 is SGHAT and CDR2 FQDESV (reference sequence). V shed 5 bases and J shed 8 bases, with 13 bases lying between them.

The chain carries TRBV27 and TRBJ2-7; TRBD1 aligns across 9 bases. Per germline, CDR1 MNHEY and CDR2 SMNVEV (reference sequence). The junction had 3 bases not matched to a gene; V was cut back by 7 bases and J by 2 bases. This CDR3 has 13 amino acids. This chain's CDR3 is CASKGQGPYEQYF. CDR3 coding DNA: TGTGCCAGCAAAGGACAGGGGCCCTACGAGCAGTACTTC.

This sequence joins TRBV29-1 and TRBJ1-1, with 8 positions matching TRBD1. V dropped 4 bases and J dropped 5; count of bases not matched to a gene: 6. This CDR3 comprises 13 residues. Looked up from germline, CDR1 is SQVTM and CDR2 is ANQGSEA. In nucleotides, the CDR3 is TGCAGCGTTGTAGCCAGGGGGCAAACTGAAGCTTTCTTT. Protein sequence: CSVVARGQTEAFF.

The gene calls are TRBV2 and TRBJ2-1; a possible D gene is TRBD2 (6 bases). Germline V gene lookup returns CDR1 SNHLY and CDR2 FYNNEI. V shed 3 bases and J shed 3 bases, with 12 bases lying between them. The CDR3 is 15 residues long. CDR3 coding DNA: TGTGCCAGCAGTGATCAGGGACTCGGCTACAATGAGCAGTTCTTC. This codes for CASSDQGLGYNEQFF.